These T cell receptor beta chains were read from a single sample in a study of blood T cell repertoires in COVID-19. Generated by immunoSEQ multiplex PCR, the TCRdb table keeps only in-frame clones and is missing some. The table includes about 220,000 clones, roughly 88% detected once. Sequences were obtained from peripheral blood. The receptors come from a man younger than 40 who had recovered from COVID-19. Each CDR3 is given with its conserved first and last residue. Fields, in order: clone size, J gene, V gene, D gene, CDR3 protein, CDR3 DNA. A D gene is named only where the DNA matches it firmly. Where a row states a size, it is once, few, many or the class of an expanded clone; other rows omit it.

- | TRBJ2-2 | TRBV19 | TRBD1 | CASGTGRSGGELFF | TGTGCCAGCGGGACAGGGCGGAGTGGCGGGGAGCTGTTTTTT
- | TRBJ2-5 | TRBV6-5 | - | CAGGRGETQYF | TGTGCAGGAGGGCGTGGGGAGACCCAGTACTTC
once | TRBJ1-3 | TRBV6-4 | - | CASSDRGGEAGNTIYF | TGTGCCAGCAGTGACCGGGGTGGGGAAGCTGGAAACACCATATATTTT
- | TRBJ2-1 | TRBV27 | TRBD1 | CASSWDRLREQFF | TGTGCCAGCAGTTGGGACAGATTGCGTGAGCAGTTCTTC
- | TRBJ1-1 | TRBV6-6 | TRBD1 | CASIPGQGTEAFF | TGTGCCAGCATTCCGGGACAGGGGACTGAAGCTTTCTTT
- | TRBJ1-6 | TRBV5-1 | TRBD1 | CASSSAGTGVSRSPLHF | TGCGCCAGCAGCTCAGCCGGGACAGGGGTGTCGCGGTCACCCCTCCACTTT
few | TRBJ1-1 | TRBV9 | - | CASSETPPGGSGMNTEAFF | TGTGCCAGCAGCGAAACCCCCCCGGGGGGATCGGGGATGAACACTGAAGCTTTCTTT
once | TRBJ2-3 | TRBV6-5 | TRBD1 | CASSLRDRGADTQYF | TGTGCCAGCAGCCTCCGGGACAGGGGGGCAGATACGCAGTATTTT
- | TRBJ2-1 | TRBV10-3 | - | CAIRNPRDTQDEQFF | TGTGCCATCCGAAACCCCCGGGACACTCAGGATGAGCAGTTCTTC
- | TRBJ2-1 | TRBV19 | TRBD1 | CASNRGGNEQFF | TGTGCCAGTAACAGGGGTGGGAATGAGCAGTTCTTC
- | TRBJ1-2 | TRBV15 | - | CATSRGGSYSGYTF | TGTGCCACCAGCAGAGGAGGCAGCTATTCGGGCTACACCTTC
few | TRBJ1-1 | TRBV14 | - | CASRQPGRGFEAFF | TGTGCCAGCAGACAACCTGGACGGGGATTTGAAGCTTTCTTT
- | TRBJ1-1 | TRBV12-3/TRBV12-4 | - | CASSLQFEAFF | TGTGCCAGCAGTTTACAATTCGAAGCTTTCTTT
- | TRBJ2-5 | TRBV19 | TRBD1 | CASSIWAGGRETQYF | TGTGCCAGTAGTATCTGGGCAGGGGGCAGGGAGACCCAGTACTTC
- | TRBJ2-2 | TRBV5-1 | TRBD2 | CASSKRTGLAGHGELFF | TGCGCCAGCAGCAAAAGGACGGGACTAGCGGGGCACGGGGAGCTGTTTTTT
- | TRBJ1-2 | TRBV18 | - | CASSTVVNSGYTF | TGTGCCAGCTCAACAGTGGTGAACTCTGGCTACACCTTC
- | TRBJ2-3 | TRBV2 | TRBD2 | CAIVSGGGQTTGTQYF | TGTGCCATAGTTTCGGGGGGGGGACAAACAACAGGCACGCAGTATTTT
once | TRBJ1-3 | TRBV7-9 | TRBD1 | CASRSSGGPTIYF | TGTGCCAGCAGATCCTCAGGGGGGCCCACCATATATTTT
- | TRBJ2-3 | TRBV24-1 | TRBD2 | CATSDFSGEGTDTQYF | TGTGCCACCAGTGATTTTAGCGGGGAAGGCACAGATACGCAGTATTTT
- | TRBJ2-2 | TRBV2 | TRBD1 | CASSGVTGDTGELFF | TGTGCCAGCAGTGGGGTAACAGGGGACACCGGGGAGCTGTTTTTT
- | TRBJ1-3 | TRBV7-2 | TRBD1 | CASSLQDRAGNTIYF | TGTGCCAGCAGCTTACAGGACAGGGCTGGAAACACCATATATTTT
- | TRBJ1-1 | TRBV6-5 | TRBD1 | CASRARQGYTEAFF | TGTGCCAGCAGAGCTAGACAGGGGTACACTGAAGCTTTCTTT
- | TRBJ2-3 | TRBV9 | TRBD1 | CASSVAGQGNTQYF | TGTGCCAGCAGCGTAGCTGGACAGGGGAATACGCAGTATTTT
- | TRBJ2-1 | TRBV4-3 | TRBD1 | CASSQDWQGDDEQFF | TGCGCCAGCAGCCAAGACTGGCAGGGGGACGATGAGCAGTTCTTC
few | TRBJ1-4 | TRBV3-1/TRBV3-2 | TRBD1 | CASSPTGGSGEKLFF | TGTGCCAGCAGCCCGACAGGGGGCTCGGGGGAAAAACTGTTTTTT
- | TRBJ2-7 | TRBV19 | TRBD1 | CARSGTDIYEQYF | TGTGCCAGATCCGGGACAGATATCTACGAGCAGTACTTC
- | TRBJ1-1 | TRBV24-1 | TRBD1 | CATSRTGGGFEAFF | TGTGCCACCAGTCGTACAGGGGGTGGATTTGAAGCTTTCTTT
- | TRBJ1-2 | TRBV27 | - | CASSSLRGGYGYTF | TGTGCCAGCAGTTCTCTACGGGGGGGCTATGGCTACACCTTC
- | TRBJ1-1 | TRBV14 | - | CASSQNRGVNAAAFF | TGTGCCAGCAGCCAGAATCGGGGGGTGAATGCCGCAGCTTTCTTT
- | TRBJ2-1 | TRBV29-1 | - | CSAPTGASSYNEQFF | TGCAGCGCCCCTACAGGTGCTAGCTCCTACAATGAGCAGTTCTTC
- | TRBJ2-7 | TRBV18 | - | CASSPRRGIYEQYF | TGTGCCAGCTCACCACGGAGGGGTATCTACGAGCAGTACTTC
once | TRBJ2-5 | TRBV7-2 | - | CASSPLGVAETQYF | TGTGCCAGCAGCCCTCTAGGGGTAGCCGAGACCCAGTACTTC
- | TRBJ1-5 | TRBV19 | - | CASSIRGGATYSNQPQHF | TGTGCCAGTAGTATAAGAGGAGGGGCCACCTATAGCAATCAGCCCCAGCATTTT
- | TRBJ1-2 | TRBV7-2 | - | CASSLMSGSSNGGYTF | TGTGCCAGCAGCCTAATGTCTGGGAGTAGTAACGGGGGCTACACCTTC
once | TRBJ1-2 | TRBV21-1 | - | CASSPRTGDGYTF | TGTGCCAGCAGCCCCCGGACAGGGGACGGCTACACCTTC
- | TRBJ2-3 | TRBV29-1 | - | CSVRDPGTDTQYF | TGCAGCGTCCGGGATCCGGGCACAGATACGCAGTATTTT
- | TRBJ1-2 | TRBV5-8 | TRBD1 | CASSPEQGNYGYTF | TGTGCCAGCAGCCCAGAACAGGGGAACTATGGCTACACCTTC
- | TRBJ1-2 | TRBV5-5 | TRBD1 | CASSYATGGADYGYTF | TGTGCCAGCAGCTACGCCACAGGGGGCGCAGACTATGGCTACACCTTC
- | TRBJ2-1 | TRBV5-1 | - | CASSSGQNQMGEQFF | TGCGCCAGCAGCTCAGGACAGAACCAGATGGGTGAGCAGTTCTTC
few | TRBJ1-1 | TRBV2 | - | CASNMGYTEAFF | TGTGCCAGCAATATGGGCTACACTGAAGCTTTCTTT
once | TRBJ2-2 | TRBV7-9 | - | CASSLPLYRGTGELFF | TGTGCCAGCAGCCTCCCGTTATATCGGGGCACCGGGGAGCTGTTTTTT
- | TRBJ2-7 | TRBV11-2 | TRBD2 | CASSFGGAGYEQYF | TGTGCCAGCAGCTTCGGGGGGGCCGGTTACGAGCAGTACTTC
many | TRBJ1-5 | TRBV6-5 | - | CASSYGGSGSNQPQHF | TGTGCCAGCAGTTACGGCGGGAGCGGAAGCAATCAGCCCCAGCATTTT
- | TRBJ1-2 | TRBV18 | TRBD1 | CASSPPDREWGESGYTF | TGTGCCAGCTCACCACCGGACAGGGAATGGGGCGAGTCGGGCTACACCTTC
- | TRBJ2-2 | TRBV19 | - | CATHVSSRQVLVNTGELFF | TGTGCCACCCACGTCAGTAGCCGCCAGGTACTAGTGAACACCGGGGAGCTGTTTTTT
- | TRBJ1-5 | TRBV3-1/TRBV3-2 | TRBD1 | CASSLGTGKFEPQHF | TGTGCCAGCAGCTTGGGGACAGGGAAGTTTGAGCCCCAGCATTTT
- | TRBJ1-2 | TRBV19 | - | CASSMSRQPFYGYTF | TGTGCCAGTAGTATGAGTAGACAACCGTTCTATGGCTACACCTTC
- | TRBJ1-1 | TRBV27 | TRBD1 | CASSSEWRGRNTEAFF | TGTGCCAGCAGTTCCGAGTGGAGGGGGCGGAACACTGAAGCTTTCTTT
- | TRBJ1-1 | TRBV11-2 | - | CASSLEGARAFF | TGTGCCAGCAGCTTAGAGGGGGCGCGAGCTTTCTTT
- | TRBJ2-7 | TRBV7-9 | TRBD2 | CASSYLAGVSYEQYF | TGTGCCAGCAGCTATTTAGCGGGGGTCTCCTACGAGCAGTACTTC